The clone carrying this T cell receptor (beta chain) occurred once. The target antigen is unknown. The source of the sample is a study of siplizumab effects on memory and regulatory T cells. V gave up 3 bases and J gave up 7 bases, with 6 bases separating them. The CDR3 loop spans 11 amino acids. Germline V CDR1 and CDR2: SQVTM, ANQGSEA. Profiled with immunoSEQ multiplex PCR; TCRdb holds only in-frame clones, not every one. The profile covers roughly 56,000 clones, with less than 98% appearing a single time and roughly 0.99% taken by the ten largest. Study results and caveats: In roughly 80-95% of proliferating CD4+ or CD8+ clones, a naive or memory phenotype could not be assigned.

This clonotype was sampled from a human donor in good health. This chain joins TRBV29-1 and TRBJ2-2; D is uncertain. Input material: naive CD8+ T cells sorted from blood. The CDR3 spells CSVEGSGELFF. Here the CDR3 DNA reads TGCAGCGTTGAGGGTAGCGGGGAGCTGTTTTTT.